This T cell receptor beta chain originates from a study of blood T cell repertoires in COVID-19. Overall study context: Spain, Italy and the United States supplied samples that represented acute and convalescent COVID-19. T cells, B-cell-depleted T cells, or PBMCs provided the cDNA or gDNA that served as material.

In the study's own analysis: Reference gene primer amplification in the assay estimated nucleated cell counts. The assay was immunoSEQ multiplex PCR, and TCRdb's table has in-frame clones only and misses some. V and J calls plus clone size are reproduced from that table; the DNA served to infer D and trimming. The sample carries roughly 110,000 clones, 71% recorded once. The CDR3 spans 17 residues. The V gene's germline CDR1 is SGHDN and CDR2 FVKESK. V shed 5 bases, J shed 7 bases, and the junction held 14 bases outside the gene matches. The clonotype comes from a human donor with acute or convalescent COVID-19. The donor label of this sample is uncertain. The chain has TRBV14 and TRBJ1-4, with 9 positions matching TRBD1. The specimen sequenced was peripheral blood. The CDR3 coding sequence is TGTGCCAGCAGCTTCAACAGGGGGCGCTTCGGAAGTGAAAAACTGTTTTTT. Protein: CASSFNRGRFGSEKLFF.